These T cell receptor beta chains were read from a single sample in a study of T cell changes during pregnancy in multiple sclerosis. Profiled with immunoSEQ multiplex PCR; TCRdb holds only in-frame clones, not every one. The sample has about 56,000 clones; about 91% are singletons. Sequences were derived from CD4+ T cells from peripheral blood mononuclear cells, sampled in the second trimester of pregnancy. The receptor source for this set is a female donor with multiple sclerosis, enrolled in a pregnancy study. Both conserved end residues are part of each CDR3. The D gene is left open where the match is weak. The size field is filled for only some rows; it gives once, few, many or a size class.

abundance,v_gene,d_gene,j_gene,CDR3nt,CDR3aa
NA,TRBV4-2,TRBD1,TRBJ2-7,TGTGCCAGCAGCCAAGATGACGGGACAGGCTCCTACGAGCAGTACTTC,CASSQDDGTGSYEQYF
NA,TRBV6-4,TRBD1,TRBJ1-6,TGTGCCAGCAGTGCCCAACAGGGGGATAATTCACCCCTCCACTTT,CASSAQQGDNSPLHF
NA,TRBV7-9,TRBD1,TRBJ2-2,TGTGCCAGCAGCCAGGAGAGGGGGCGCCCCGGGGAGCTGTTTTTT,CASSQERGRPGELFF
NA,TRBV9,TRBD1,TRBJ1-1,TGTGCCAGCAGCGTCCTACAGGGGAGTGAAGCTTTCTTT,CASSVLQGSEAFF
NA,TRBV5-1,TRBD1,TRBJ2-2,TGCGCCAGCAGCGGGCAGGGGGCCGGGGAGCTGTTTTTT,CASSGQGAGELFF
once,TRBV11-2,NA,TRBJ2-6,TGTGCCAGCAGTTCCGGGTCCCGCTCTGGGGCCAACGTCCTGACTTTC,CASSSGSRSGANVLTF
NA,TRBV27,NA,TRBJ1-5,TGTGCCAGCAACCCCTATCGGAGCAATCAGCCCCAGCATTTT,CASNPYRSNQPQHF
NA,TRBV28,NA,TRBJ1-5,TGTGCCAGCAGTCGGGGGGGGAGGAATCAGCCCCAGCATTTT,CASSRGGRNQPQHF
NA,TRBV4-1,TRBD1,TRBJ2-2,TGCGCCAGCAGCCACGGGACAGTGAACACCGGGGAGCTGTTTTTT,CASSHGTVNTGELFF
NA,TRBV7-6,NA,TRBJ1-4,TGTGCCAGCAGCTTAGGACGCCCAGGGGCTAATGAAAAACTGTTTTTT,CASSLGRPGANEKLFF
NA,TRBV10-1,TRBD1,TRBJ2-7,TGCGCCAGCAGCGGACAGGGTCGCTACGAGCAGTACTTC,CASSGQGRYEQYF
NA,TRBV14,NA,TRBJ1-2,TGTGCCAGCAGCCCCAGACGGTCAGGCTATGGCTACACCTTC,CASSPRRSGYGYTF
NA,TRBV5-1,NA,TRBJ2-7,TGCGCCAGCAGCTTGTCCGCGAACTCCTACGAGCAGTACTTC,CASSLSANSYEQYF
NA,TRBV7-2,NA,TRBJ2-3,TGTGCCAGCAGCCCCCGGGGAGATACGCAGTATTTT,CASSPRGDTQYF
once,TRBV6-6,TRBD1,TRBJ2-7,TGTGCCAGCAGGCCGGACAGGGCCTACGAGCAGTACTTC,CASRPDRAYEQYF